This T cell receptor (beta chain) was identified during a study of monozygotic twins with inflammatory bowel disease (dated by TCRdb to about 2019). Background for the entire study: The full study comprised around 28 monozygotic twin pairs: nine German pairs (four IBD-concordant, five IBD-discordant) and 19 IBD-discordant Danish pairs. The search for disease-associated traits relied mainly on comparing IBD patients with their genetically identical healthy co-twins within discordant pairs. Each individual had, on average, about 151 000 unique TCRalpha sequences and 181 000 unique TCRbeta sequences available for analysis. What the research found in general, with its limitations: Compared with healthy twins, IBD patients had fewer clonotypes in common with other individuals, a difference most pronounced in patients showing signs of disease activity. Background noise and inter-individual variability may have been introduced into the repertoires by the differing immunosuppressive treatments among patients. Concordant and discordant twins showed no difference in repertoire similarity, possibly because of limited statistical power. The analysis was unable to tell different T cell subtypes apart. The results gave no support for a single strong signal or clonotype linked to IBD. A decrease in TCRbeta repertoire diversity, as measured by inverse Simpson index, was observed in IBD patients compared with their healthy co-twins.

To note about this clonotype: Its antigen remains undetermined.

The CDR3, cysteine through phenylalanine, is 14 amino acids long. A DNA sequence was not provided. Sequences DFQATT (CDR1) and SNEGSKA (CDR2) are obtained from the germline V gene (reference sequence). From each donor, a roughly 2.6 ml peripheral blood sample was collected into PAXgene tubes and stored at -80 degrees C. Total RNA was isolated from whole blood with the PAXgene blood miRNA kit on an automated QIAcube, without T cell sorting. Deep TCRalpha and TCRbeta repertoire profiling with unique molecular barcoding was performed on peripheral blood of monozygotic twin pairs concordant or discordant for inflammatory bowel disease. Smoking habits were recorded for all twin pairs, with individuals classified as current, former or never smokers. The library was obtained by 5' RACE. For each TCR library, approximately 4,000 ng of total RNA was used. cDNA was synthesized with SMARTScribe reverse transcriptase in eight separate reactions per sample. During cDNA synthesis, unique molecular identifiers containing a 6-nucleotide sample barcode were introduced by template switching. TCRalpha and TCRbeta cDNA was amplified in two nested PCRs of roughly 16 and 10 cycles, and bead purification was carried out after each PCR. Before amplification, the cDNA was treated with uracil DNA-glycosylase and purified using the QIAquick PCR purification kit. In the second PCR, Illumina TruSeq-compatible adapters and sample-specific barcodes were added. TapeStation and Qubit were used to check library quality and concentration, and approximately 5.5 ng of each library went into the pool. The pooled libraries were sequenced with 2 x 100 bp reads and custom sequencing primers on an Illumina HiSeq2500 single-index Rapid Run. Processing in the source paper ran as follows. MiGEC version 1.2.6 was used for UMI-based consensus assembly, which corrected PCR and sequencing errors. V(D)J alignment, clonotype assembly and CDR3 extraction were performed with MiXCR version 2.1.1. Normalisation of gene usage, clonotype sharing and MAIT/NKT TCR abundance was achieved by analysing the top 1000, 10 000 and 20 000 clonotypes per sample. After downsampling to 27 000 UMIs, diversity was calculated as the inverse Simpson index using the vegan R package. Paired Mann-Whitney U tests on discordant twin pairs were used, with Benjamini-Hochberg multiple-testing correction. The reads, reprocessed by TCRdb, yield one row per CDR3 protein sequence and no DNA. The V and J calls shown here were made by TCRdb, not taken from the authors' results. The sample table on file contains about 350,000 distinct CDR3 sequences. The ten biggest clones cover roughly 2% of the sample.

This TCR came from a human donor with ulcerative colitis or Crohn's disease, or a healthy co-twin of an affected twin (not recorded which). Material: blood. The V and J genes are TRBV20-1 and TRBJ2-3; TCRdb reports TRBD2, a call that lacks DNA to check it against. Here the CDR3 is given as CSATRGGGTDTQYF.